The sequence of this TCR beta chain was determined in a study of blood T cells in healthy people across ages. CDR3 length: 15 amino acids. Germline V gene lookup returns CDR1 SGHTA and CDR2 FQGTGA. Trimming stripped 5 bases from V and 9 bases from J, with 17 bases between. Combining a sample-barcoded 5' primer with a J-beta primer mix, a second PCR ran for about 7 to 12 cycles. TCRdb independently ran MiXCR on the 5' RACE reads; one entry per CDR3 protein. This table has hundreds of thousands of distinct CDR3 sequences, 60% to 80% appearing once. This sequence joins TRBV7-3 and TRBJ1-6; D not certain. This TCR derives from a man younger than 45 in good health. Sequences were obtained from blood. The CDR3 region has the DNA TGTGCCAGCAGCGCCACAGTGGCCATGGGTTCACCCCTCCACTTT. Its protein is CASSATVAMGSPLHF.